The T cell receptor beta chain described here comes from a study of CD8+CD57+ T cells in acquired aplastic anemia. Study summary: DNA from sorted CD4+ and CD8+ cells averaged approximately 2.9 ug.

With V trimmed by 4 bases and J by 7 bases, 3 bases remained unmatched. The CDR3 sequence is 12 residues long. CDR1 is ENHRY and CDR2 is SYGVKD in the germline V gene. By flow cytometry, patients selected for sequencing had shown an expansion of CD8+CD57+ cells. Each patient carried a diagnosis of severe acquired aplastic anemia. Genomic DNA, serving as template, underwent TCR beta VDJ and CDR3 profiling. TCRdb itself ran the reads through MiXCR, one entry per CDR3 protein. The repertoire holds 150,000 to 200,000 distinct CDR3 sequences, with over 55% as singletons. Study conclusions and caveats: Common to patients and controls were twenty-nine CD8+ CDR3 sequences. Between patients and controls, CD8+ Simpson's diversity did not vary significantly.

This clonotype was detected a few times. Its antigen is undetermined. The chain carries TRBV10-3 and TRBJ2-7, with TRBD1 identical over 8 bases. The material sequenced was sorted CD4+, CD8+, or CD8+CD57+ T cells (not recorded which) from PBMCs. This TCR derives from a human donor with aplastic anemia. CDR3 sequence reads: CAISGTGREQYF. DNA of the CDR3: TGTGCCATCAGTGGGACAGGGAGAGAGCAGTACTTC.